This T cell receptor (beta chain) was documented in a study of cytomegalovirus exposure and HLA in healthy donors. At the level of the study: An analysis done earlier identified 117 million unique TCR beta sequences from approximately 170 million T cells. Genetic ancestry analysis placed over 65% of the approximately 390 donors that were genotyped in the Caucasian-associated cluster. Study outcomes and limitations: Among donors in an Asian-associated ancestry cluster, a later analysis reportedly found fewer N-insertions than the roughly 700-donor mean. A highly shared variant cluster was judged a likely technical artifact.

Use of 60 Vbeta and 13 Jbeta primers characterized the PCR. The repertoire was sequenced with immunoSEQ multiplex PCR; TCRdb's copy has only in-frame clones and lacks some. This table has 120,000 to 150,000 clones, 60% to 85% appearing once. The CDR3 consists of 15 residues. Germline CDR1 reads MNHEY; CDR2 reads SVGAGI. Trimming removed 5 bases from V and 0 bases from J; junction bases left unmatched: 6. As for this clone: Antigen unknown.

The clonotype comes from a man aged 18 to 35 in good health and CMV-seronegative. The sequenced sample consisted of PBMCs. The V and J genes are TRBV6-5 and TRBJ2-7; TRBD1 matches at 8 bases. CDR3 sequence (DNA): TGTGCCAGCAGTACCGGACAGGGCGTCTCCTACGAGCAGTACTTC. Encoded protein: CASSTGQGVSYEQYF.